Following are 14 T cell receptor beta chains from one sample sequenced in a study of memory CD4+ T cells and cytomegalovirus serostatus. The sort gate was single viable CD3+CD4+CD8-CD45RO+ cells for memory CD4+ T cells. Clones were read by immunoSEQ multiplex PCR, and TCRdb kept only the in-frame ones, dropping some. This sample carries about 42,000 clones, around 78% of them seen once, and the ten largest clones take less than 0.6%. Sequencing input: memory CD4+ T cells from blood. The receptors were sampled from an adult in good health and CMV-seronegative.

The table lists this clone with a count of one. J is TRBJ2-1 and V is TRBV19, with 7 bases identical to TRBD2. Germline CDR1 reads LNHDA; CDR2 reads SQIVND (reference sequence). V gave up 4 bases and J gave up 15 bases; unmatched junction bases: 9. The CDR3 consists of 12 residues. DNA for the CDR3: TGTGCCAGTAGTAGGGGGGGGACCCATCGGTTCTTC. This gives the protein CASSRGGTHRFF. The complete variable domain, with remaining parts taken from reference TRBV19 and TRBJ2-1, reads DGGITQSPKYLFRKEGQNVTLSCEQNLNHDAMYWYRQDPGQGLRLIYYSQIVNDFQKGDIAEGYSVSREKKESFPLTVTSAQKNPTAFYLCASSRGGTHRFFGPGTRLTVL.

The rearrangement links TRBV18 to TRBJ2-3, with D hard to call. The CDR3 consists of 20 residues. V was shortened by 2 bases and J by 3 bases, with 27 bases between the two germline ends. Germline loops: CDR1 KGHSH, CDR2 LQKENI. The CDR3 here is CASSPFRSPDTAVNTDTQYF. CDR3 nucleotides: TGTGCCAGCTCACCATTTAGGTCCCCAGACACCGCCGTAAATACAGATACGCAGTATTTT.

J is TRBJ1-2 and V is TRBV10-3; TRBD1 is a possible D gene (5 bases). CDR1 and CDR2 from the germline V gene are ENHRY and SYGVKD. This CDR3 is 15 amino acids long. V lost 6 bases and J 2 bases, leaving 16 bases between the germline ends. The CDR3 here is CAIRVPLDTNYGYTF. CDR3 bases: TGTGCCATCAGGGTTCCCCTGGACACCAACTATGGCTACACCTTC.

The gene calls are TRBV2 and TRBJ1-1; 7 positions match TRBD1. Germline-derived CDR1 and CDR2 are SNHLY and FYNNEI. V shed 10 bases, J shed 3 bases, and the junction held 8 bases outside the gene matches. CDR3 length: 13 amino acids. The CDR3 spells CATQDRSDTEAFF. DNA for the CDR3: TGTGCCACCCAGGACAGGTCGGACACTGAAGCTTTCTTT.

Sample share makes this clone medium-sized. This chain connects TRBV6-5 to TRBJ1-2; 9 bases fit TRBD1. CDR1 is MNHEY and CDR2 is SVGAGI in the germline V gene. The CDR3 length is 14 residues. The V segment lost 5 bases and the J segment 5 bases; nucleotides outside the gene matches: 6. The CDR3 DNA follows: TGTGCCAGCAGTCAGGGACAGGGACGTTATGGCTACACCTTC. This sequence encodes CASSQGQGRYGYTF.

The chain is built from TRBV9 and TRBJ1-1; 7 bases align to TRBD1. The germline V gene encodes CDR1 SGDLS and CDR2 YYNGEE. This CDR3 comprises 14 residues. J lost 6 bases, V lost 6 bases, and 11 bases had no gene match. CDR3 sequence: CASKAGGQRPEAFF. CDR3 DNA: TGTGCCAGCAAAGCAGGGGGGCAAAGGCCTGAAGCTTTCTTT. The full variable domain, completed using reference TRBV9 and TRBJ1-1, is DSGVTQTPKHLITATGQRVTLRCSPRSGDLSVYWYQQSLDQGLQFLIQYYNGEERAKGNILERFSAQQFPDLHSELNLSSLELGDSALYFCASKAGGQRPEAFFGQGTRLTVV.

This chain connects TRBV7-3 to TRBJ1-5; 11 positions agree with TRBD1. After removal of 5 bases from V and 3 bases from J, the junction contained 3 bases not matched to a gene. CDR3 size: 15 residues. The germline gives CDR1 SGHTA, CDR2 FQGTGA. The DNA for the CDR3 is TGTGCCAGCAGCCGGACAGGGGGCATCAATCAGCCCCAGCATTTT. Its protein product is CASSRTGGINQPQHF.

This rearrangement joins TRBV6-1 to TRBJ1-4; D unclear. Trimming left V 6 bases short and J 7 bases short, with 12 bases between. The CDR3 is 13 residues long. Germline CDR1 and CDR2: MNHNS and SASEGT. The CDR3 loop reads CASSPRYPEKLFF. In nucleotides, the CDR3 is TGTGCCAGCAGCCCCCGGTACCCTGAAAAACTGTTTTTT.

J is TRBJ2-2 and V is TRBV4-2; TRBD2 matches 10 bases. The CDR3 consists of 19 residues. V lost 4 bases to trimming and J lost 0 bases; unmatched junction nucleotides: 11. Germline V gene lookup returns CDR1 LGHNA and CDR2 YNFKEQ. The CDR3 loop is CASSRSTSLAGANTGELFF. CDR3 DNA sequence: TGTGCCAGCAGCCGCTCGACATCTCTAGCGGGGGCGAACACCGGGGAGCTGTTTTTT.

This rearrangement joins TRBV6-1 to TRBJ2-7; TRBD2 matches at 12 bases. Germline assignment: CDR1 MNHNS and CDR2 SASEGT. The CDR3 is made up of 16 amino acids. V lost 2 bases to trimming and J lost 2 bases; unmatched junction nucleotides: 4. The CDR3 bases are TGTGCCAGCAGTGAAATCCTAGCGGGGGGGCCCTACGAGCAGTACTTC. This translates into CASSEILAGGPYEQYF.

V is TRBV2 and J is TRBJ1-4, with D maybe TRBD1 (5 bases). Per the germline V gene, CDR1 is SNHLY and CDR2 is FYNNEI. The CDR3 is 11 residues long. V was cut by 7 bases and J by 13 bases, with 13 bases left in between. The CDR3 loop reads CASKTGPLLFF. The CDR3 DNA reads TGTGCCAGCAAAACAGGCCCACTACTGTTTTTT.

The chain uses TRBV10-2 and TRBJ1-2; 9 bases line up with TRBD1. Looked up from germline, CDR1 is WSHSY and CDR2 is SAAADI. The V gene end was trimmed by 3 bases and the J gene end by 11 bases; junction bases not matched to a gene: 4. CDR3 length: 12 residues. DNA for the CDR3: TGCGCCAGCAGTGAACAGGGGGCTTTATACACCTTC. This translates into CASSEQGALYTF.

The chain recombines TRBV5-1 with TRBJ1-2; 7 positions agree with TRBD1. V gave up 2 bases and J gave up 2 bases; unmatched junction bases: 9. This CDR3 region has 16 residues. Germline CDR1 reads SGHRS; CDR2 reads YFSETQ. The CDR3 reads CASSLQTGVLNYGYTF. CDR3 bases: TGCGCCAGCAGCTTACAAACAGGGGTACTAAACTATGGCTACACCTTC.

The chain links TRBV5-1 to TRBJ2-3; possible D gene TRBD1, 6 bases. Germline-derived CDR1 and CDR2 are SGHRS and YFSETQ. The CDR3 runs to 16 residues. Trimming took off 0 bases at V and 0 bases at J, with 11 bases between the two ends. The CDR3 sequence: CASSLVAGASTDTQYF. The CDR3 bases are TGCGCCAGCAGCTTGGTGGCAGGGGCCAGCACAGATACGCAGTATTTT.